This TCR beta chain derives from a study of T cell repertoires in cytomegalovirus infection. This clonotype was seen many times. TCRdb analysed the reads with MiXCR anew, one entry per CDR3 protein. The sample holds some 250,000 distinct CDR3 sequences, approximately 9.2% seen once. V was clipped by 0 bases and J by 7 bases, with 17 bases between them. Germline V gene sequence: CDR1 SGHRS, CDR2 YFSETQ. This CDR3 has 15 amino acids. Sequenced material: PBMCs. This TCR derives from a human donor in good health (CMV status not recorded). Some clones in this sample may be carry-over from other donors' samples. V is TRBV5-1 and J is TRBJ2-7; no reliable D call. The CDR3 DNA follows: TGCGCCAGCAGCTTGGACGGGCGACACCTCGGGGAGCAGTACTTC. Residues: CASSLDGRHLGEQYF.